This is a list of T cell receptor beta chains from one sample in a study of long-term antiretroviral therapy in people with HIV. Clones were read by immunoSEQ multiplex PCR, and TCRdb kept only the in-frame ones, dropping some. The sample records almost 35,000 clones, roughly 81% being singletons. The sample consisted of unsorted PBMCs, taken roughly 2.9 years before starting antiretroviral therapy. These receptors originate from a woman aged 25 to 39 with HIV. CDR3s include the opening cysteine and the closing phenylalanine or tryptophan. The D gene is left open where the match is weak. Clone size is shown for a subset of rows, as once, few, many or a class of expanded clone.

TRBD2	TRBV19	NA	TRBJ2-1	TGTGCCAGTAGTACGCGGGGGGCTTTACCGCGCAATGAGCAGTTCTTC	CASSTRGALPRNEQFF
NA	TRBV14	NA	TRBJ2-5	TGTGCCAGCAGCCAACCAACCCGGCGGTCGGGTGAAGAGACCCAGTACTTC	CASSQPTRRSGEETQYF
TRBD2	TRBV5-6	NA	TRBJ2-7	TGTGCCAGCAGCACCGGGACTAGTACCTTCGAGCAGTACTTC	CASSTGTSTFEQYF
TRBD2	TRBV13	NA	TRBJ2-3	TGTGCCAGCAGCCCCTCCATAGCGGGGGGGAACACAGATACGCAGTATTTT	CASSPSIAGGNTDTQYF
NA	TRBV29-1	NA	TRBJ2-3	TGCAGCGTTCCGGTGGGGGCCGGCACAGATACGCAGTATTTT	CSVPVGAGTDTQYF
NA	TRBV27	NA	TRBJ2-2	TGTGCCAGCAAAGGATTGAGTCCCGGGGAGCTGTTTTTT	CASKGLSPGELFF
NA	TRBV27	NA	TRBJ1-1	TGTGCCAGCAAGGACAACCTGAACACTGAAGCTTTCTTT	CASKDNLNTEAFF
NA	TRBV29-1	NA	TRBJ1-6	TGCAGCGTTGGATCGGGCAGGGCGGATTCACCCCTCCACTTT	CSVGSGRADSPLHF
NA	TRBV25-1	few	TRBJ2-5	TGTGCCAGCAGTGTCCACAGGGATCAAGAGACCCAGTACTTC	CASSVHRDQETQYF
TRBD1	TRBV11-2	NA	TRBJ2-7	TGTGCCAGCAGCTTACCGGGACAGGGATATTACGAGCAGTACTTC	CASSLPGQGYYEQYF
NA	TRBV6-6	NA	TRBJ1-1	TGTGCCAGCAGGACACGGGACACTGAAGCTTTCTTT	CASRTRDTEAFF
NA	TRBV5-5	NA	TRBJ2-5	TGTGCCAGCAGCTTGAGGGATCAAGAGACCCAGTACTTC	CASSLRDQETQYF
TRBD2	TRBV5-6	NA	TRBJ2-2	TGTGCCAGCAGCCCGGGACTAGTAGCCAGGGAGCTGTTTTTT	CASSPGLVARELFF
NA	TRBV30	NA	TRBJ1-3	TGTGCCTGGAGCGCCGCGGGGGGCTCTGGAAACACCATATATTTT	CAWSAAGGSGNTIYF
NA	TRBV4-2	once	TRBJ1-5	TGTGCCAGCAGCCCCGAAAGAAGCTCCAATCAGCCCCAGCATTTT	CASSPERSSNQPQHF
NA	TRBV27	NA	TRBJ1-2	TGTGCCAGCAGTTCTAGGGACGTTTATGGCTACACCTTC	CASSSRDVYGYTF
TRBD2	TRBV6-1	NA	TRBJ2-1	TGTGCCAGCAGTCTAGCGGGCCCTCGGAATGAGCAGTTCTTC	CASSLAGPRNEQFF
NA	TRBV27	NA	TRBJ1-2	TGTGCCAGCAGTCCGCCGAGGGGGGCGATAGGATATGGCTACACCTTC	CASSPPRGAIGYGYTF
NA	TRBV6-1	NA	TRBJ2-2	TGTGCCAGAAGGACGGACACCGGGGAGCTGTTTTTT	CARRTDTGELFF
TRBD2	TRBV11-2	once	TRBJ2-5	TGTGCCAGCAGCTTAACGGGACTAGCGGGGGGTCTGCAAGAGACCCAGTACTTC	CASSLTGLAGGLQETQYF
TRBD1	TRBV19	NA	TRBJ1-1	TGTGCCAGTAGCATGTCACAGGGGATCGGTGAAGCTTTCTTT	CASSMSQGIGEAFF
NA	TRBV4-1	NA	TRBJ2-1	TGCGCCAGCAGCCAGCGCCGGGACAACGAGCAGTTCTTC	CASSQRRDNEQFF
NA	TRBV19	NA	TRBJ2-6	TGTGCCAGTAGTATAGACGGTGACGGCTCTGGGGCCAACGTCCTGACTTTC	CASSIDGDGSGANVLTF
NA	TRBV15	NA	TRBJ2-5	TGTGCCACCAGCCCTGGGGGCCAAGGGTCGGAGGAGACCCAGTACTTC	CATSPGGQGSEETQYF
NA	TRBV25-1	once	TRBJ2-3	TGTGCCAGCAGTGAATGGACGGGTTACACAGATACGCAGTATTTT	CASSEWTGYTDTQYF
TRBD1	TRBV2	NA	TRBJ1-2	TGTGCCAGCAGAATCAGGGGGACGGTGGATGGCTACACCTTC	CASRIRGTVDGYTF
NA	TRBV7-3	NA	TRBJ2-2	TGTGCCAGCAGCTTAACAGGCCCCGGGGAGCTGTTTTTT	CASSLTGPGELFF
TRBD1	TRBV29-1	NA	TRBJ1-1	TGCAGCTCGAACGGACAGGGGGCTGAAGCTTTCTTT	CSSNGQGAEAFF
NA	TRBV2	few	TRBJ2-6	TGTGCCAGCAGTGAAAATCGGATCTCTGGGGCCAACGTCCTGACTTTC	CASSENRISGANVLTF
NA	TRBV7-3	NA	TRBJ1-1	TGTGCCAGCAGCTCGAGTCTCGTGGGCACTGAAGCTTTCTTT	CASSSSLVGTEAFF
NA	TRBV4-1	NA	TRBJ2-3	TGCGCCAGCAGCCCAGTCGTTCTAGGTACAGATACGCAGTATTTT	CASSPVVLGTDTQYF
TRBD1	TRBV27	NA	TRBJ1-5	TGTGCCAGCAGTCCTCGGACAGGGAATAGCAATCAGCCCCAGCATTTT	CASSPRTGNSNQPQHF
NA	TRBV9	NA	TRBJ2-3	TGTGCCAGTGGTTCCTGGGGCACAGATACGCAGTATTTT	CASGSWGTDTQYF
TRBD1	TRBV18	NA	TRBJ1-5	TGTGCCAGCTCTAACCGGGTCGGACAGGGGACGGATCAGCCCCAGCATTTT	CASSNRVGQGTDQPQHF
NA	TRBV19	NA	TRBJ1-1	TGTGCCAGTACCATGAGCGGCAGGGTAGGCACTGAAGCTTTCTTT	CASTMSGRVGTEAFF
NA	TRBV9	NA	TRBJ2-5	TGTGCCAGCAGCGTAGGGGCAGGACTCCAAGAGACCCAGTACTTC	CASSVGAGLQETQYF
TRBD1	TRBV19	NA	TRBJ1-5	TGTGTCAGTAGTGGGACAGGGAGGAACAATCAGCCCCAGCATTTT	CVSSGTGRNNQPQHF
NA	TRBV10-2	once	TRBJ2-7	TGCGCCAGCAAGGGGGATCCCTCCTACGAGCAGTACTTC	CASKGDPSYEQYF
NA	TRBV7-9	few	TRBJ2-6	TGTGCCAGTACAGGGTCTGGGGCCAACGTCCTGACTTTC	CASTGSGANVLTF
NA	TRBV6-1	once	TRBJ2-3	TGTGCCACCACCACCCCGGGGACAGATACGCAGTATTTT	CATTTPGTDTQYF
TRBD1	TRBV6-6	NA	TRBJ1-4	TGTGCCAGCAGTACGGACAGGCCGAGGGAAAAACTGTTTTTT	CASSTDRPREKLFF
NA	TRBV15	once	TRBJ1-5	TGTGCCACCAGCAGAAGCAGGGGTAGTGGCAATCAGCCCCAGCATTTT	CATSRSRGSGNQPQHF
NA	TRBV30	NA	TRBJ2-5	TGTGCCTGGAGAGGGTTTTGGGGGCCAACCCAAGAGACCCAGTACTTC	CAWRGFWGPTQETQYF
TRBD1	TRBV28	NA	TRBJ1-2	TGTGCCAGCAGTCAGCACAGGGGGCGGGCTGGCTACACCTTC	CASSQHRGRAGYTF
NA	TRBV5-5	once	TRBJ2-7	TGTGCCAGCAGCTTGGCCAGTCGGTTCTACGAGCAGTACTTC	CASSLASRFYEQYF
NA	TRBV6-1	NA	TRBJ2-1	TGTGCCAGCAAACGGGCCGGGCTGGCTGAGCAGTTCTTC	CASKRAGLAEQFF
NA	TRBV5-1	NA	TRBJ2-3	TGCGCCAGCCGTGGTGGAAGCACAGATACGCAGTATTTT	CASRGGSTDTQYF
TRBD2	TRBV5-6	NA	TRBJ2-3	TGTGCCAGCAGTACTAGCGGGCGCACAGATACGCAGTATTTT	CASSTSGRTDTQYF
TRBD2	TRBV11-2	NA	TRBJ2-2	TGTGCCAGCAGCTTAGGGGGACTAGCGGGGGGGCAGAACACCGGGGAGCTGTTTTTT	CASSLGGLAGGQNTGELFF
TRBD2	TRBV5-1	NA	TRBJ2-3	TGCGCCAGCAGCAAATCCCTCGCGGGGGGAAGCACAGATACGCAGTATTTT	CASSKSLAGGSTDTQYF
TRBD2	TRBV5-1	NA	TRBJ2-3	TGCGCCAGCAGCTCAGTGCGGGGGGCCTCAGATACGCAGTATTTT	CASSSVRGASDTQYF
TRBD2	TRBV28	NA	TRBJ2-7	TGTGCCAGCAGCCCCGCCCCTTTTAGCGGGGGCTCCTACGAGCAGTACTTC	CASSPAPFSGGSYEQYF
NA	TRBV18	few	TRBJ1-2	TGTGCCAGCTCACCAGTTAGAGACAACTATGGCTACACCTTC	CASSPVRDNYGYTF
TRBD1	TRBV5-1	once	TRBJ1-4	TGCGCCAGCACCCGGACAGGGGTCGTAGCTAATGAAAAACTGTTTTTT	CASTRTGVVANEKLFF
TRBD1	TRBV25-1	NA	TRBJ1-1	TGTGCCAGCAGTGAGATGGACAGGGATATCACTGAAGCTTTCTTT	CASSEMDRDITEAFF